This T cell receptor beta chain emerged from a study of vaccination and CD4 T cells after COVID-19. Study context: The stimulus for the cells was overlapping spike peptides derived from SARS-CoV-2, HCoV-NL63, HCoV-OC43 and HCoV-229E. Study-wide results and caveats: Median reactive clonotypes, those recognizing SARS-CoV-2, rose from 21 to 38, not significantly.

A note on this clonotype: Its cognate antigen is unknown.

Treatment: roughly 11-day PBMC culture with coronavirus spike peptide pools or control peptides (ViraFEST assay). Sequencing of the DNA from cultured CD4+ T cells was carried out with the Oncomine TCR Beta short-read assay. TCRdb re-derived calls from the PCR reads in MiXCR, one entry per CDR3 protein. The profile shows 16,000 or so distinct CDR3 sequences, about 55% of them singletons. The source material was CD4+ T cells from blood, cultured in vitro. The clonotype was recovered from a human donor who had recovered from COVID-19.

The CDR3 nucleotides read TGTGCCAGTAGTCAAATGGGGGGACAGCCCCAGCATTTT. Encoded protein: CASSQMGGQPQHF. The chain employs TRBV19 and TRBJ1-5; tentatively, D is TRBD1 (5 bases). Germline V CDR1 and CDR2: LNHDA, SQIVND (reference sequence). V was clipped by 5 bases and J by 7 bases, with 12 bases between them. The CDR3 has 13 amino acids.